This TCR beta chain is drawn from a study of T cells after yellow fever vaccination. Study-wide results and caveats: Sorted repertoires could include abundant contaminating clonotypes from bulk cells. There was a small share of clonotypes that showed up in both the CD4 and CD8 compartments. Once the booster was given, most primary-vaccination clones reappeared, at about 96% for CD4 and more than 85% for CD8.

There are 18 residues in the CDR3. From germline, CDR1 is MNHNS and CDR2 SASEGT. V was clipped by 5 bases and J by 6 bases; unmatched bases: 19. Regarding this clonotype: The target antigen is unknown.

5'RACE template switching generated TCR cDNA, adding a universal primer site and UMIs. From the 5' RACE reads, TCRdb called clonotypes with MiXCR, one entry per CDR3 protein. This table has nearly 350,000 distinct CDR3 sequences, roughly 8.3% appearing once. The sequence was collected from a young man who received the YFV17D yellow fever vaccine. The material sequenced was PBMCs, taken roughly seven weeks after the first yellow fever vaccination. This chain links TRBV6-1 with TRBJ1-1; 9 nucleotides align to TRBD1. The CDR3: CASSPAVPGQGGRAEAFF. CDR3 bases: TGTGCCAGCAGTCCAGCCGTCCCGGGACAGGGCGGGAGGGCTGAAGCTTTCTTT.